This TCR beta chain was recorded in a study of cytomegalovirus exposure and HLA in healthy donors. Study-wide results and limits: In vitro experiments confirmed that a few CMV-associated chains were specific for CMV antigens. The tendency of first-cohort TCR clusters to co-occur in the 120 or so validation repertoires was identified by a subsequent analysis.

The repertoire was sequenced with immunoSEQ multiplex PCR; TCRdb's copy has only in-frame clones and lacks some. Of approximately 200,000 clones listed, about 93% are singletons. Germline V gene lookup returns CDR1 MNHEY and CDR2 SMNVEV (reference sequence). V gave up 4 bases and J gave up 3 bases, with 10 bases separating them. The CDR3 contains 14 residues. Worth noting for this clone: The antigen is not known.

Sequencing input: PBMCs. The chain employs TRBV27 and TRBJ2-1; TRBD2 is a possible D gene (6 bases). The TCR originated in a young woman in good health and CMV-seronegative. CDR3 loop: CASSWGTDYNEQFF. In DNA form, the CDR3 reads TGTGCCAGCAGTTGGGGGACTGACTACAATGAGCAGTTCTTC.